These 10 T cell receptor beta chains came from one sample sequenced in a study of Graves' ophthalmopathy and Graves' hyperthyroidism. From RNA, the CDR3 regions of TCR beta chains were amplified and sequenced. Second-round multiplex PCR followed a first-round RT-PCR using HTBI primers. TCRdb ran MiXCR on the multiplex PCR reads and lists one entry per CDR3 protein. The table shows approximately 210,000 distinct CDR3 sequences, with roughly 27% occurring only once. Material for sequencing was peripheral blood. Source of these receptors: a man aged 45-60 years with Graves' ophthalmopathy.

This clonotype was detected a few times. The chain recombines TRBV5-5 with TRBJ1-1, with 10 bases fitting TRBD1. V dropped 5 bases and J dropped 5; count of bases not matched to a gene: 9. The CDR3 contains 15 residues. Germline CDR1 is SGHKS and CDR2 is YYEKEE (reference sequence). CDR3 coding DNA: TGTGCCAGCAGTCCTGGACAGGGGGGATGGACTGAAGCTTTCTTT. Protein: CASSPGQGGWTEAFF.

This clonotype was observed at least ten times. V and J are TRBV24-1 and TRBJ2-5; a possible D gene is TRBD2 (5 bases). Germline CDR1 and CDR2: KGHDR and SFDVKD. CDR3 length equals 13 residues. The germline V and J ends were trimmed by 3 bases and 4 bases, with 8 bases remaining between them. The CDR3 sequence is CATSDGSRETQYF. CDR3 nucleotides: TGTGCCACCAGTGATGGGAGTAGAGAGACCCAGTACTTC.

This clonotype was seen more than once but under ten times. This chain joins TRBV4-1 and TRBJ1-2; 8 bases match TRBD1. V dropped 3 bases and J dropped 7; count of bases not matched to a gene: 10. The CDR3 covers 15 residues. The V gene's germline CDR1 is MGHRA and CDR2 YSYEKL. DNA of the CDR3: TGCGCCAGCAGCCACCTAACCCAGGGGGCGGGTGGCTACACCTTC. It specifies CASSHLTQGAGGYTF.

This clonotype was recorded at least ten times. CDR3 bases: TGTGCCAGCAGCTTAAGACCCCAGGGGGCTGGCGGGGAGCTGTTTTTT. It codes for CASSLRPQGAGGELFF. The chain carries TRBV7-2 and TRBJ2-2; 8 positions agree with TRBD1. Germline CDR1 is SGHTA and CDR2 is FQGNSA. Trimming at V came to 2 bases and at J to 7 bases, leaving 9 bases not matched to a gene. The CDR3 loop spans 16 amino acids.

This sequence joins TRBV2 and TRBJ2-7; 7 bases fit TRBD2. Germline V gives CDR1 SNHLY, CDR2 FYNNEI. V gave up 10 bases and J gave up 2 bases; unmatched junction bases: 11. CDR3 length: 14 residues. In DNA, the CDR3 is TGTGCCACAAAAGCGGGACGCCTCACCTACGAGCAGTACTTC. Translating gives CATKAGRLTYEQYF.

This clonotype was recorded many times. The rearrangement joins TRBV12-3 or TRBV12-4 to TRBJ2-7; 10 positions agree with TRBD2. This CDR3 has 15 amino acids. The V and J ends lost 6 bases and 0 bases, in that order; junction bases with no gene match: 5. The CDR3 loop reads CASRGLAESSYEQYF. CDR3 DNA: TGTGCCAGCAGAGGACTAGCGGAAAGCTCCTACGAGCAGTACTTC.

This clonotype was observed at least ten times. V and J are TRBV2 and TRBJ2-2; D remains ambiguous. This CDR3 is built from 14 residues. Germline assignment: CDR1 SNHLY and CDR2 FYNNEI. The ends were cut back, 4 bases at V and 4 bases at J, with 10 bases in the middle. CDR3 sequence (DNA): TGTGCCAGCAGTGTAACCCAGAGCACCGGGGAGCTGTTTTTT. Its protein product is CASSVTQSTGELFF.

This clonotype has ten or more counts. The chain employs TRBV19 and TRBJ1-5; weak D call: TRBD1 (5 bases). The CDR3 extends over 14 amino acids. Trimming took 5 bases from V and 3 from J, leaving 11 bases between them. In germline, CDR1 is LNHDA, CDR2 SQIVND (reference sequence). CDR3 DNA sequence: TGTGCCAGTAGTCTTTGGGGGACCAATCAGCCCCAGCATTTT. Its protein product is CASSLWGTNQPQHF.

CDR3 bases: TGTGCCAGCAGTGTACTTCAAAGCTCCTACGAGCAGTACTTC. Translating it yields CASSVLQSSYEQYF. V usage is TRBV6-5 and J usage is TRBJ2-7; D call uncertain. V lost 5 bases and J lost 0, with 11 bases in between. The CDR3 spans 14 residues. Germline V gene lookup returns CDR1 MNHEY and CDR2 SVGAGI.

This rearrangement joins TRBV6-1 to TRBJ2-7; D is unresolved. The length of the CDR3 is 12 residues. The germline V and J ends were trimmed by 6 bases and 2 bases, with 8 bases remaining between them. Looked up from germline, CDR1 is MNHNS and CDR2 is SASEGT. CDR3 nucleotides: TGTGCCAGCAGGGACGACACCTACGAGCAGTACTTC. Amino acid sequence: CASRDDTYEQYF.